This T cell receptor beta chain was documented in a study of blood T cells in healthy people across ages. Combining a sample-barcoded 5' primer with a J-beta primer mix, a second PCR ran for roughly 6 to 12 cycles. Each cDNA molecule carried a tag from a template-switch adaptor that contained 12 random nucleotides. TCRdb reprocessed the 5' RACE reads with MiXCR, giving one entry per CDR3 protein. The data contain around 650,000 distinct CDR3 sequences, roughly two fifths of them seen just once; the ten biggest clones take up roughly 30%. Study-wide points: In these data, TCR beta diversity tracked strongly with naive T cell percentage. Age brought a roughly linear fall in TCR beta diversity measured per million T cells.

The table lists this clonotype with many counts. The antigen is unknown. From germline, CDR1 is SGHDT and CDR2 YYEEEE. The germline V and J ends were trimmed by 0 bases and 4 bases, with 2 bases remaining between them. The CDR3 is 13 residues long. This TCR came from a man older than 75 in good health. J is TRBJ2-6 and V is TRBV5-6; D ambiguous. Sequences were obtained from blood. CDR3 region: CASSLVGANVLTF. DNA for the CDR3: TGTGCCAGCAGCTTGGTCGGGGCCAACGTCCTGACTTTC.